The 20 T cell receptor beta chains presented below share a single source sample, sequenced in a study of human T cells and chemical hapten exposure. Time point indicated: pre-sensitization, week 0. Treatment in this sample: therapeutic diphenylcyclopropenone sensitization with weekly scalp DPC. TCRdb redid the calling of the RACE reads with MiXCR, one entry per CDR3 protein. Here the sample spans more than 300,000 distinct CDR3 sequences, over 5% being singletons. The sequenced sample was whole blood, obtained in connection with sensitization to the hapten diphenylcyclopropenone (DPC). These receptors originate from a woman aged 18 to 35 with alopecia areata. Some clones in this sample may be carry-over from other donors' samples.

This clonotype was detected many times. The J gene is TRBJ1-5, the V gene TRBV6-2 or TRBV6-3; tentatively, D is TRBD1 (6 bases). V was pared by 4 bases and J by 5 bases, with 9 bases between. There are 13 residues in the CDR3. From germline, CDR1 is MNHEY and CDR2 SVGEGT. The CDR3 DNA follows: TGTGCCAGCAGTTCGGACAGTTATCAGCCCCAGCATTTT. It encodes CASSSDSYQPQHF.

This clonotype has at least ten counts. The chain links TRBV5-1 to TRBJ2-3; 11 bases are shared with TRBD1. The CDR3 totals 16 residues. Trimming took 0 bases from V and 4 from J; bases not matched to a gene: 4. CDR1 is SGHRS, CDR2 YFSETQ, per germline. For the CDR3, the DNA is TGCGCCAGCAGCTTGGGTAGGACAGGGGGCGCAGATACGCAGTATTTT. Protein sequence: CASSLGRTGGADTQYF.

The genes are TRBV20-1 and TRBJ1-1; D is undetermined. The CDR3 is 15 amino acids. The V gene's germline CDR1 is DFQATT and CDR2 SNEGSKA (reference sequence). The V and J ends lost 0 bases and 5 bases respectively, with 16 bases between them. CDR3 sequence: CSARDSAGVETEAFF. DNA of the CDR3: TGCAGTGCTAGAGATTCGGCCGGGGTCGAGACTGAAGCTTTCTTT.

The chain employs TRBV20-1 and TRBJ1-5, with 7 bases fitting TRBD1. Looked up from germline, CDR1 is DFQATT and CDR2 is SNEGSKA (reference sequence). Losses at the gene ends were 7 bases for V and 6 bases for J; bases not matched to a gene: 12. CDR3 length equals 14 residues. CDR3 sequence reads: CSEIGTVYFQPQHF. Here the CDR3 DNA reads TGCAGTGAGATCGGGACAGTCTACTTTCAGCCCCAGCATTTT.

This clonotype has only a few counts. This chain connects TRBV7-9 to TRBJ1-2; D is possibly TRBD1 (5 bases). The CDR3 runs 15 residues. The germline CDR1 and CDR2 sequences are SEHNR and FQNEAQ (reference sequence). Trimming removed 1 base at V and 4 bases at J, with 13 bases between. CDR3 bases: TGTGCCAGCAGCTTAGGACAGCCAGGGACCTATGGCTACACCTTC. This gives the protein CASSLGQPGTYGYTF.

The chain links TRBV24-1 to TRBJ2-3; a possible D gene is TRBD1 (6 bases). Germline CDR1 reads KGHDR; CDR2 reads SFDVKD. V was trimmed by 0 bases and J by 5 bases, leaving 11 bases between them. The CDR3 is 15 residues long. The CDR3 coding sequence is TGTGCCACCAGTGATTTGACAGGGTTGAAAGATACGCAGTATTTT. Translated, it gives CATSDLTGLKDTQYF.

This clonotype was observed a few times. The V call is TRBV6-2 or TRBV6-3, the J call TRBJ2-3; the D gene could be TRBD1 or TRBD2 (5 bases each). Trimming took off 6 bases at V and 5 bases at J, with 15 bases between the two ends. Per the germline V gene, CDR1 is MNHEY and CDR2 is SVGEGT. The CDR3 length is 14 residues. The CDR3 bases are TGTGCCAGCAGCCCCAGGGAACGGGGAGATACGCAGTATTTT. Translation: CASSPRERGDTQYF.

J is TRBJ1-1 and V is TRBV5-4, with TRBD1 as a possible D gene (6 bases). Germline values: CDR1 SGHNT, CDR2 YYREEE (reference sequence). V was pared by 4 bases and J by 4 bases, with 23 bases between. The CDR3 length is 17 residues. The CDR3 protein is CASSPPQYRDGFTEAFF. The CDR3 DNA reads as TGTGCCAGCAGCCCGCCCCAATACAGGGATGGTTTCACTGAAGCTTTCTTT.

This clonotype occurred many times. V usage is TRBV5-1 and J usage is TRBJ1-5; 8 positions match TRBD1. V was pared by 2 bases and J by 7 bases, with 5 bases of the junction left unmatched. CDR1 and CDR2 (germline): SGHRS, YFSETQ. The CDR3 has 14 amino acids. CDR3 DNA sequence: TGCGCCAGCAGCTTATCGGCAGGGGGCCAGCCCCAGCATTTT. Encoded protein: CASSLSAGGQPQHF.

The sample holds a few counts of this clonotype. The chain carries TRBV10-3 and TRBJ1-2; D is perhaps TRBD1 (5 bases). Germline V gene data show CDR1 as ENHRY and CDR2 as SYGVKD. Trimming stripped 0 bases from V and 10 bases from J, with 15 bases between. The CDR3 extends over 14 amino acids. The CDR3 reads CAISESEGLPLYTF. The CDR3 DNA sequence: TGTGCCATCAGTGAGTCTGAGGGGCTCCCTCTCTACACCTTC.

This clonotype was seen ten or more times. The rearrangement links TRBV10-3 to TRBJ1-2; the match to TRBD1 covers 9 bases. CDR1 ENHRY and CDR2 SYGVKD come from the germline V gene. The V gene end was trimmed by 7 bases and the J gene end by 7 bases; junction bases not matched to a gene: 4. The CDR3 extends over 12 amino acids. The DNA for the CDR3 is TGTGCCATCAACTACAGGGGGCTTGGCTACACCTTC. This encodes CAINYRGLGYTF.

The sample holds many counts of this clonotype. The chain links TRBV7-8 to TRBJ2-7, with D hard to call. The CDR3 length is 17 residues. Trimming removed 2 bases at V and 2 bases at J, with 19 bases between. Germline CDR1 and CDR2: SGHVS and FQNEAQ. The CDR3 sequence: CASSLYLPPRQAYEQYF. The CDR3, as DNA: TGTGCCAGCAGCTTATACCTCCCCCCGAGGCAGGCCTACGAGCAGTACTTC.

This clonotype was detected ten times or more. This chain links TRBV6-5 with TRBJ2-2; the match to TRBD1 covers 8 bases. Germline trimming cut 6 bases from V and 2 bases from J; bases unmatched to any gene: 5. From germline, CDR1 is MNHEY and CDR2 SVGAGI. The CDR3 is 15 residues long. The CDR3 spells CASSYDRGNTGELFF. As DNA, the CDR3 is TGTGCCAGCAGCTACGACAGGGGCAACACCGGGGAGCTGTTTTTT.

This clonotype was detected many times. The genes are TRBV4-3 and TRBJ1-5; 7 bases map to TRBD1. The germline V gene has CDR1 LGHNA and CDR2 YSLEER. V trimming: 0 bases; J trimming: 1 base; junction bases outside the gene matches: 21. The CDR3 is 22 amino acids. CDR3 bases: TGCGCCAGCAGCCAAGATCCCCCCCTGGGGGACAGCGAAGACTCGAGCAATCAGCCCCAGCATTTT. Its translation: CASSQDPPLGDSEDSSNQPQHF.

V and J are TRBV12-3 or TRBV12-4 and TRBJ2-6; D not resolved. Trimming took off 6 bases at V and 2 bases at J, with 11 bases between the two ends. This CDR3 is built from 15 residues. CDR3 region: CASRGERPGANVLTF. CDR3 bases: TGTGCCAGCAGGGGCGAGAGACCTGGGGCCAACGTCCTGACTTTC.

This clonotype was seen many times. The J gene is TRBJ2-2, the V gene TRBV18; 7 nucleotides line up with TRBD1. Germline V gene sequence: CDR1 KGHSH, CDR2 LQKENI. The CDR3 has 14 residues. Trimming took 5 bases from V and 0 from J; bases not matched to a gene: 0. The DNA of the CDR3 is TGTGCCAGCTCAACAGGGGCGAACACCGGGGAGCTGTTTTTT. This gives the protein CASSTGANTGELFF.

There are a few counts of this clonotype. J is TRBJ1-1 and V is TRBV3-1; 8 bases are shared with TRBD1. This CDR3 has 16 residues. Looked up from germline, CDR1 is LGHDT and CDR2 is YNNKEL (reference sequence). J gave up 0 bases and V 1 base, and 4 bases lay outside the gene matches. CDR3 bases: TGTGCCAGCAGCCAAGTTTCAGGGGGCATGAACACTGAAGCTTTCTTT. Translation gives CASSQVSGGMNTEAFF.

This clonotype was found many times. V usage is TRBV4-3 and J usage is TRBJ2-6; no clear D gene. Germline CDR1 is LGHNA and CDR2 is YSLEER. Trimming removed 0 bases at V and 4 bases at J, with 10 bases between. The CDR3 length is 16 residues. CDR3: CASSQDNSAGANVLTF. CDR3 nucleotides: TGCGCCAGCAGCCAAGATAACTCGGCAGGGGCCAACGTCCTGACTTTC.

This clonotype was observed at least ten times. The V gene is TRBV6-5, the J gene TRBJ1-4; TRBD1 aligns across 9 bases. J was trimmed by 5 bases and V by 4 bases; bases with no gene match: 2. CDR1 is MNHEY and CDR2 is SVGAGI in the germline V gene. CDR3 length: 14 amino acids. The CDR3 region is CASSSGQGNEKLFF. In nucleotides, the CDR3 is TGTGCCAGCAGTTCCGGACAGGGGAATGAAAAACTGTTTTTT.

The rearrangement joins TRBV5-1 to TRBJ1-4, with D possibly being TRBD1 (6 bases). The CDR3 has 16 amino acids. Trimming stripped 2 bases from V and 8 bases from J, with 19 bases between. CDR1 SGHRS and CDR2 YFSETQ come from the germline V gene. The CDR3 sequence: CASSFRDIQVGEKLFF. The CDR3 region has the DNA TGCGCCAGCAGCTTCCGGGACATTCAGGTGGGGGAAAAACTGTTTTTT.